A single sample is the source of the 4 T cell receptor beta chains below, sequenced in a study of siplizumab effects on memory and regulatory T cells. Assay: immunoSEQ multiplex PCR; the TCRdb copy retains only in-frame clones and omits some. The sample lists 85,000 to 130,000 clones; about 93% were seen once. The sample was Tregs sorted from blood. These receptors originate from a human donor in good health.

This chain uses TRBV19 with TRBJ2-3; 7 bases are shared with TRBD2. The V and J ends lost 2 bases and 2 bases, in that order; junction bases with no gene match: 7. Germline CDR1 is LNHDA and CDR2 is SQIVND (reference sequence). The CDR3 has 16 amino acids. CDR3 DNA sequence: TGTGCCAGTAGTATAACCGGGACTACACTCACAGATACGCAGTATTTT. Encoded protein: CASSITGTTLTDTQYF.

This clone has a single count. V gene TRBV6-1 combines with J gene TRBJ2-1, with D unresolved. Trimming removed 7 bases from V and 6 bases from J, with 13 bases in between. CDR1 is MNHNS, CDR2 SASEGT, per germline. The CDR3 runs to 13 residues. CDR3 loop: CASTRNLLNEQFF. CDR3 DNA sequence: TGTGCCAGCACCCGAAACCTCCTCAATGAGCAGTTCTTC.

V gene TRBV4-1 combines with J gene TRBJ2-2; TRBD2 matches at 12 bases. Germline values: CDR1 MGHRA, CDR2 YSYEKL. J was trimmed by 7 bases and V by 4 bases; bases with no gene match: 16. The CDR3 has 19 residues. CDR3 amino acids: CASSLGGHLAGGSVGELFF. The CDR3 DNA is TGCGCCAGCAGCCTCGGCGGCCATCTAGCGGGAGGGTCGGTCGGGGAGCTGTTTTTT.

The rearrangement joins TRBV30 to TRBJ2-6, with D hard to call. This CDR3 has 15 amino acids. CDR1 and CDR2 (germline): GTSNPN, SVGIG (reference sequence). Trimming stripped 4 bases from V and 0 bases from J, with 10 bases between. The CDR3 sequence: CAWTPLASGANVLTF. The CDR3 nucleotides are TGTGCCTGGACCCCTCTGGCCTCTGGGGCCAACGTCCTGACTTTC.